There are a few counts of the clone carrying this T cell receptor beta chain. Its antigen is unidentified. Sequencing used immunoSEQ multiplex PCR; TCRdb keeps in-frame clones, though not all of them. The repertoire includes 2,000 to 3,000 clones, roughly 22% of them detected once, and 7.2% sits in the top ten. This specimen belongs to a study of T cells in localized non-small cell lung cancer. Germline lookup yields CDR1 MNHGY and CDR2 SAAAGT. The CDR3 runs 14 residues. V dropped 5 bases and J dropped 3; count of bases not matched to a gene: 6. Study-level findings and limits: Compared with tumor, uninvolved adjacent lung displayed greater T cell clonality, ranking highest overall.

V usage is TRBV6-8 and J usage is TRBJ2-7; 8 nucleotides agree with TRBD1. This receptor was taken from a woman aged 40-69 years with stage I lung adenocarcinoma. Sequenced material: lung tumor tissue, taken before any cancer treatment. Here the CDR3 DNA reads TGTGCCAGCAGTGTTTTAACAGGGGGCTACGAGCAGTACTTC. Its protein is CASSVLTGGYEQYF.